The 23 T cell receptor beta chains in this list originate from one sample, sequenced in a study of T cells in Graves' hyperthyroidism and ophthalmopathy. RNA transcripts gave rise to amplified TCR beta CDR3 regions. The HTBI primer set served for first-round RT-PCR of the TCR CDR3. TCRdb independently ran MiXCR on the multiplex PCR reads; one entry per CDR3 protein. The data hold a few hundred thousand distinct CDR3 sequences, with approximately 17% observed a single time. The sequenced sample was blood. Receptors were obtained from a man younger than 35 with Graves' ophthalmopathy.

This clonotype was detected ten times or more. This chain connects TRBV12-3 or TRBV12-4 to TRBJ2-3; 11 nucleotides agree with TRBD2. This CDR3 has 18 residues. After removal of 4 bases from V and 1 base from J, the junction contained 10 bases not matched to a gene. The CDR3 DNA follows: TGTGCCAGCAGTTCTACTAGCGGGGGTCGTCCGGGCACAGATACGCAGTATTTT. Amino acids: CASSSTSGGRPGTDTQYF.

This chain joins TRBV28 and TRBJ2-1, with 12 bases that match TRBD2. The germline V gene encodes CDR1 MDHEN and CDR2 SYDVKM. The CDR3 consists of 14 residues. V gave up 6 bases and J gave up 7 bases; unmatched junction bases: 4. CDR3 sequence reads: CASRLAGGNNEQFF. CDR3 nucleotides: TGTGCCAGCAGGCTAGCGGGAGGGAATAATGAGCAGTTCTTC.

The gene calls are TRBV11-2 and TRBJ2-7; 9 nucleotides line up with TRBD1. V lost 1 base, J lost 2 bases, and 6 bases stayed unmatched. Germline V gene data show CDR1 as SGHAT and CDR2 as FQNNGV. The CDR3 has 16 residues. This chain's CDR3 is CASSLVGGQGPYEQYF. The DNA for the CDR3 is TGTGCCAGCAGCTTAGTGGGGGGACAGGGTCCCTACGAGCAGTACTTC.

This clonotype was counted many times. The rearrangement uses TRBV6-2 or TRBV6-3 and TRBJ2-5; D gene ambiguous. The germline V and J ends were trimmed by 8 bases and 4 bases, with 17 bases remaining between them. In germline, CDR1 is MNHEY, CDR2 SVGEGT. The CDR3 consists of 14 residues. The CDR3 loop reads CASEAPRRRETQYF. The CDR3 DNA follows: TGTGCCAGCGAGGCCCCCCGACGGAGAGAGACCCAGTACTTC.

There are many counts of this clonotype. The CDR3 DNA is TGTGCCAGCAGCCGGAGGGGGGGGACTGAAGCTTTCTTT. This codes for CASSRRGGTEAFF. The V call is TRBV3-1, the J call TRBJ1-1; the D gene is possibly TRBD1 (6 bases). Germline lookup yields CDR1 LGHDT and CDR2 YNNKEL (reference sequence). The CDR3 sequence is 13 residues long. The V end was cut by 4 bases, the J end by 5 bases, with 11 bases between. Full variable domain (remainder filled in from reference TRBV3-1 and TRBJ1-1): DTAVSQTPKYLVTQMGNDKSIKCEQNLGHDTMYWYKQDSKKFLKIMFSYNNKELIINETVPNRFSPKSPDKAHLNLHINSLELGDSAVYFCASSRRGGTEAFFGQGTRLTVV.

There are a few counts of this clonotype. The V and J genes are TRBV18 and TRBJ1-2, with a tentative D call TRBD1 (6 bases). The CDR3 consists of 15 residues. The germline V gene encodes CDR1 KGHSH and CDR2 LQKENI. V gave up 2 bases and J gave up 4 bases, with 14 bases separating them. The CDR3 nucleotides read TGTGCCAGCTCACCAATCGAAGGGGGTCGCTATGGCTACACCTTC. Its protein product is CASSPIEGGRYGYTF.

This clonotype was recorded many times. The CDR3 DNA is TGCAGTGCTAGCCCGACAGTGAATTCACCCCTCCACTTT. Protein: CSASPTVNSPLHF. The chain is built from TRBV20-1 and TRBJ1-6, with a weak D call TRBD1 (5 bases). Trimming stripped 3 bases from V and 7 bases from J, with 10 bases between. The CDR3 covers 13 residues. The germline gives CDR1 DFQATT, CDR2 SNEGSKA (reference sequence).

This clonotype was observed a few times. The rearrangement joins TRBV20-1 to TRBJ2-2; unclear D gene. V shed 3 bases and J shed 6 bases, with 8 bases lying between them. Germline-derived CDR1 and CDR2 are DFQATT and SNEGSKA (reference sequence). The CDR3 consists of 12 residues. The DNA of the CDR3 is TGCAGTGCTAGCTGGGAAGCCGGGGAGCTGTTTTTT. Protein sequence: CSASWEAGELFF.

This clonotype was observed at least ten times. V and J are TRBV6-1 and TRBJ1-1; 7 bases are shared with TRBD1. Germline CDR1 and CDR2: MNHNS and SASEGT. The CDR3 contains 14 residues. Trimming removed 3 bases from V and 3 bases from J; junction bases left unmatched: 4. CDR3 sequence (DNA): TGTGCCAGCAGTGACGCACAGGGGTACACTGAAGCTTTCTTT. Translated: CASSDAQGYTEAFF.

In its sample, this clonotype was seen a few times. V and J are TRBV3-1 and TRBJ1-2; a weak D match, TRBD1 (5 bases). The CDR3 runs 13 residues. CDR1 and CDR2 (germline): LGHDT, YNNKEL (reference sequence). V lost 4 bases and J 11 bases, leaving 17 bases between the germline ends. The CDR3 sequence: CASSLGTRGEYTF. The CDR3, as DNA: TGTGCCAGCAGCCTCGGGACCCGTGGGGAGTACACCTTC.

This clonotype was seen many times. The chain has TRBV6-1 and TRBJ1-6; 8 bases fit TRBD1. The CDR3 length is 15 residues. CDR1 is MNHNS and CDR2 is SASEGT in the germline V gene. J was trimmed by 9 bases and V by 4 bases; bases with no gene match: 8. The CDR3 protein is CASSVWTGNSSPLHF. The CDR3 nucleotides are TGTGCCAGCAGTGTTTGGACAGGGAATAGTTCACCCCTCCACTTT.

This clonotype was recorded many times. The J gene is TRBJ2-3, the V gene TRBV6-1, with 10 bases identical to TRBD1. The CDR3 has 17 amino acids. Trimming cost V 5 bases and J 4 bases; bases outside gene matches: 12. In germline, CDR1 is MNHNS, CDR2 SASEGT. The CDR3 sequence: CASSPNAGGQGSDTQYF. Written as DNA, the CDR3 is TGTGCCAGCAGTCCTAATGCCGGGGGACAGGGGTCAGATACGCAGTATTTT.

This chain joins TRBV24-1 and TRBJ2-7; 8 bases are a match to TRBD1. With V trimmed by 3 bases and J by 0 bases, 3 bases remained unmatched. The CDR3 extends over 15 amino acids. CDR1 and CDR2 from the germline V gene are KGHDR and SFDVKD. The CDR3 region has the DNA TGTGCCACCAGTGATCCAACAGGGGGCTCCTACGAGCAGTACTTC. Its protein is CATSDPTGGSYEQYF.

This clonotype was seen at least ten times. V is TRBV15 and J is TRBJ1-2, with D unclear. V was cut by 4 bases and J by 8 bases, with 20 bases left in between. This CDR3 region has 15 residues. Germline-derived CDR1 and CDR2 are LNHNV and YYDKDF (reference sequence). This CDR3 is CATSTRPLSDGGYTF. The CDR3 DNA reads TGTGCCACCAGCACCAGACCGCTCTCGGATGGGGGCTACACCTTC.

About this clonotype: This may arise from a read error, as a much more abundant clone is one base away. The chain recombines TRBV19 with TRBJ2-3, with unresolved D. This CDR3 is 14 amino acids long. Trimming removed 3 bases at V and 6 bases at J, with 13 bases between. Looked up from germline, CDR1 is LNHDA and CDR2 is SQIVND (reference sequence). CDR3 sequence (DNA): TGTGCCAGTAGTATGGGAAGGTTACCGGATACGCAGTATTTT. It encodes CASSMGRLPDTQYF.

This clonotype was seen only a few times. The chain is built from TRBV7-2 and TRBJ1-6, with 10 bases matching TRBD1. Germline CDR1 SGHTA, CDR2 FQGNSA. V was pared by 3 bases and J by 10 bases, with 15 bases of the junction left unmatched. There are 18 residues in the CDR3. This chain's CDR3 is CASSFKLSRTGGRSPLHF. The CDR3 region has the DNA TGTGCCAGCAGCTTCAAACTTTCTCGGACAGGGGGTAGGTCACCCCTCCACTTT.

This clonotype occurred many times. The V gene is TRBV20-1, the J gene TRBJ2-1, with D unclear. V was trimmed by 7 bases and J by 1 base, leaving 20 bases between them. In germline, CDR1 is DFQATT, CDR2 SNEGSKA (reference sequence). This CDR3 spans 16 amino acids. The CDR3: CSVPIQEKYSYNEQFF. CDR3 DNA: TGCAGTGTCCCAATCCAGGAGAAGTATTCCTACAATGAGCAGTTCTTC.

This clonotype came up many times. The rearrangement links TRBV28 to TRBJ1-5, with 8 bases that match TRBD1. V was pared by 7 bases and J by 0 bases, with 14 bases of the junction left unmatched. The germline gives CDR1 MDHEN, CDR2 SYDVKM. The CDR3 sequence is 18 residues long. CDR3 region: CASNSPGTGDLSNQPQHF. CDR3 bases: TGTGCCAGCAACAGTCCCGGGACAGGAGACCTTAGCAATCAGCCCCAGCATTTT.

As regards this clonotype: Given a much more abundant clone one base away, this may be a read error. The chain links TRBV6-1 to TRBJ2-7, with D unresolved. CDR3 size: 12 residues. Germline V gene lookup returns CDR1 MNHNS and CDR2 SASEGT. The germline V and J ends were trimmed by 5 bases and 3 bases, with 8 bases remaining between them. CDR3 sequence (DNA): TGTGCCAGCAGTCCAAGTTTCTACGAGCAGTACTTC. Translated, it gives CASSPSFYEQYF.

The CDR3 bases are TGTGCCAGCGGAGTAAAACCAGGGGCGGGGGGGAACACTGAAGCTTTCTTT. Translated, it gives CASGVKPGAGGNTEAFF. The chain uses TRBV27 and TRBJ1-1; D perhaps matches TRBD1 (6 bases). The V end lost 8 bases, the J end lost 1 base, and 23 bases lay between the germline ends. CDR3 length: 17 amino acids. The germline CDR1 and CDR2 sequences are MNHEY and SMNVEV (reference sequence).

Ten or more counts support this clonotype. V and J are TRBV2 and TRBJ1-2; 7 bases are shared with TRBD1. Germline CDR1 SNHLY, CDR2 FYNNEI. V lost 2 bases and J lost 4; bases outside the gene matches: 10. The CDR3 sequence is 16 residues long. The CDR3 sequence: CASSESGTASLYGYTF. Here the CDR3 DNA reads TGTGCCAGCAGTGAATCCGGGACAGCGTCCCTCTATGGCTACACCTTC.

This clonotype was seen many times. The chain combines TRBV2 with TRBJ2-2; no clear D gene. Germline V gene sequence: CDR1 SNHLY, CDR2 FYNNEI. The CDR3 is 14 amino acids. Trimming pared 4 bases from V and 4 bases from J, leaving 10 bases between. The CDR3 DNA reads TGTGCCAGCAGTGGAACGGCGGTCACCGGGGAGCTGTTTTTT. This gives the protein CASSGTAVTGELFF.

This clonotype was observed at least ten times. This chain uses TRBV20-1 with TRBJ2-7, with 7 bases that match TRBD1. CDR3 length: 14 amino acids. With V trimmed by 0 bases and J by 3 bases, 5 bases remained unmatched. CDR1 and CDR2 from the germline V gene are DFQATT and SNEGSKA (reference sequence). The CDR3 here is CSARDPQGIYEQYF. As DNA, the CDR3 is TGCAGTGCTAGAGATCCACAGGGGATCTACGAGCAGTACTTC.